Below, 17 T cell receptor beta chains from the same sample are listed, as sequenced in a study of blood T cell repertoires in COVID-19. Sequencing was performed with immunoSEQ multiplex PCR; in TCRdb, only in-frame clones are kept and a portion is missing. The sample shows 150,000 to 180,000 clones, over 65% of them seen only once. Sequenced input: peripheral blood. The source of these receptors is an elderly man with acute or convalescent COVID-19.

The chain employs TRBV11-3 and TRBJ2-1, with TRBD1 matching 10 bases. J lost 8 bases, V lost 5 bases, and 18 bases had no gene match. Germline CDR1 SGHNT, CDR2 YENEEA. The CDR3 covers 18 residues. For the CDR3, the DNA is TGTGCCAGCAGCATACATAGGGGGACAGGGGTAAATTTCTATGAGCAGTTCTTC. As protein: CASSIHRGTGVNFYEQFF. Based on the CDR3 plus reference TRBV11-3 and TRBJ2-1, the full variable domain is EAGVVQSPRYKIIEKKQPVAFWCNPISGHNTLYWYLQNLGQGPELLIRYENEEAVDDSQLPKDRFSAERLKGVDSTLKIQPAELGDSAVYLCASSIHRGTGVNFYEQFFGPGTRLTVL.

The genes are TRBV6-5 and TRBJ2-5; D perhaps matches TRBD2 (6 bases). This CDR3 is 12 amino acids long. Germline loops: CDR1 MNHEY, CDR2 SVGAGI. Deletions cut 8 bases from V and 0 bases from J, with 7 bases between. CDR3 bases: TGTGCCAGCGGACTAAACCAAGAGACCCAGTACTTC. This sequence encodes CASGLNQETQYF.

The V gene is TRBV30, the J gene TRBJ1-3, with a weak D call TRBD1 (5 bases). The germline gives CDR1 GTSNPN, CDR2 SVGIG (reference sequence). This CDR3 has 12 residues. The V end lost 3 bases, the J end lost 4 bases, and 7 bases lay between the germline ends. CDR3 in DNA: TGTGCCTGGAGCGGGGGGGGAAACACCATATATTTT. Protein: CAWSGGGNTIYF.

V gene TRBV18 combines with J gene TRBJ1-2; the D is unclear. The CDR3 covers 14 residues. Germline CDR1 and CDR2: KGHSH and LQKENI. Trimming left V 0 bases short and J 2 bases short, with 7 bases between. In nucleotides, the CDR3 is TGTGCCAGCTCACCACCCTCCCAGAACTATGGCTACACCTTC. Residues: CASSPPSQNYGYTF. The whole variable domain, remainder taken from reference TRBV18 and TRBJ1-2, is NAGVMQNPRHLVRRRGQEARLRCSPMKGHSHVYWYRQLPEEGLKFMVYLQKENIIDESGMPKERFSAEFPKEGPSILRIQQVVRGDSAAYFCASSPPSQNYGYTFGSGTRLTVV.

The genes are TRBV12-3 or TRBV12-4 and TRBJ1-2, with a weak D call TRBD1 (5 bases). Trimming cost V 2 bases and J 2 bases, with 6 bases left between them. This CDR3 is built from 13 residues. The CDR3 here is CASSLSGNYGYTF. In nucleotides, the CDR3 is TGTGCCAGCAGTTTATCAGGGAACTATGGCTACACCTTC.

The CDR3 spells CASSFIRQGGSYEQYV. CDR3 sequence (DNA): TGTGCCAGCAGCTTTATCCGACAGGGGGGGTCCTACGAGCAGTACGTC. This chain connects TRBV5-5 to TRBJ2-7, with 9 bases fitting TRBD1. Per the germline V gene, CDR1 is SGHKS and CDR2 is YYEKEE (reference sequence). The CDR3 runs 16 residues. With V trimmed by 2 bases and J by 1 base, 7 bases remained unmatched.

The CDR3 DNA follows: TGTGCCAGCAGTTACTCGACCGGGGGAGTTCAGCCCCAGCATTTT. Translated: CASSYSTGGVQPQHF. The V gene is TRBV6-2 or TRBV6-3, the J gene TRBJ1-5; a weak D match, TRBD1 (5 bases). This CDR3 comprises 15 residues. Germline V gives CDR1 MNHEY, CDR2 SVGEGT. Trimming stripped 0 bases from V and 6 bases from J, with 12 bases between.

The chain joins TRBV5-1 to TRBJ1-3; D is possibly TRBD1 (6 bases). Germline loops: CDR1 SGHRS, CDR2 YFSETQ. The CDR3 consists of 14 residues. The V gene lost 0 bases and the J gene lost 8 bases, with 12 bases spanning the gap. In nucleotides, the CDR3 is TGCGCCAGCAGCTTGGATAAAGGGGGTGACACCATATATTTT. This gives the protein CASSLDKGGDTIYF.

The V call is TRBV5-6, the J call TRBJ1-2; no clear D. CDR1 and CDR2 (germline): SGHDT, YYEEEE. V was pared by 3 bases and J by 5 bases, with 5 bases between. The CDR3 covers 11 residues. CDR3 sequence (DNA): TGTGCCAGCAGCTCCAATTATGGCTACACCTTC. It yields the protein CASSSNYGYTF.

The J gene is TRBJ2-6, the V gene TRBV7-8; D is unresolved. This CDR3 is built from 15 residues. V lost 5 bases and J 4 bases, leaving 12 bases between the germline ends. Per the germline V gene, CDR1 is SGHVS and CDR2 is FQNEAQ. The CDR3, as DNA: TGTGCCAGCAGCCATGGAGTGGCAGGGGCCAACGTCCTGACTTTC. Its protein is CASSHGVAGANVLTF.

The chain is built from TRBV12-3 or TRBV12-4 and TRBJ1-2; possibly TRBD1 for D (5 bases). V lost 3 bases, J lost 1 base, and 6 bases lay in between. The CDR3 extends over 13 amino acids. This chain's CDR3 is CASSLGHNYGYTF. CDR3 nucleotide sequence: TGTGCCAGCAGTTTGGGGCATAACTATGGCTACACCTTC.

This clone was observed a single time. This chain joins TRBV28 and TRBJ1-2, with TRBD1 identical over 7 bases. The CDR3 consists of 15 residues. The ends lost 3 bases at V and 2 bases at J; junction bases unmatched: 6. The germline V gene has CDR1 MDHEN and CDR2 SYDVKM. The CDR3 loop reads CASSLPGTANYGYTF. The CDR3 region has the DNA TGTGCCAGCAGTTTGCCCGGGACAGCAAACTATGGCTACACCTTC.

This clone was seen only a few times. The gene calls are TRBV15 and TRBJ1-6; the D is unclear. V dropped 2 bases and J dropped 5 bases, with 4 bases sitting between them. The CDR3 has 13 residues. Per germline, CDR1 LNHNV and CDR2 YYDKDF (reference sequence). The CDR3 region has the DNA TGTGCCACCAGCAGACAGAATAATTCACCCCTCCACTTT. The encoded protein is CATSRQNNSPLHF.

The chain links TRBV5-4 to TRBJ2-1; D might be TRBD2 (7 bases). V lost 4 bases to trimming and J lost 3 bases, with 14 bases between them. CDR3 length: 15 residues. The germline V gene encodes CDR1 SGHNT and CDR2 YYREEE (reference sequence). CDR3 protein: CASSARRGGYNEQFF. DNA of the CDR3: TGTGCCAGCAGCGCTCGGAGGGGGGGCTACAATGAGCAGTTCTTC. The full variable domain, rest sourced from reference TRBV5-4 and TRBJ2-1, is ETGVTQSPTHLIKTRGQQVTLRCSSQSGHNTVSWYQQALGQGPQFIFQYYREEENGRGNFPPRFSGLQFPNYSSELNVNALELDDSALYLCASSARRGGYNEQFFGPGTRLTVL.

V and J are TRBV29-1 and TRBJ2-1; D gene ambiguous. Deletions cut 2 bases from V and 4 bases from J, with 3 bases between. The germline gives CDR1 SQVTM, CDR2 ANQGSEA. CDR3 length: 11 amino acids. As DNA, the CDR3 is TGCAGCGTTGAACAGTACAATGAGCAGTTCTTC. Amino acids: CSVEQYNEQFF.

The table lists this clone with a count of one. This rearrangement joins TRBV11-2 to TRBJ1-2; 9 nucleotides align to TRBD1. CDR1 is SGHAT and CDR2 is FQNNGV in the germline V gene. With 5 bases clipped from V and 4 bases from J, the junction kept 5 bases outside the gene matches. The CDR3 covers 14 residues. The CDR3: CASSPSTGGYGYTF. CDR3 bases: TGTGCCAGCAGCCCATCGACAGGGGGCTATGGCTACACCTTC. Using reference TRBV11-2 and TRBJ1-2 for the parts outside the CDR3, the full variable domain is EAGVAQSPRYKIIEKRQSVAFWCNPISGHATLYWYQQILGQGPKLLIQFQNNGVVDDSQLPKDRFSAERLKGVDSTLKIQPAKLEDSAVYLCASSPSTGGYGYTFGSGTRLTVV.

This chain connects TRBV15 to TRBJ1-5, with TRBD1 as a possible D gene (6 bases). There are 15 residues in the CDR3. V lost 1 base and J lost 4, with 11 bases in between. Germline-derived CDR1 and CDR2 are LNHNV and YYDKDF (reference sequence). This CDR3 reads CATSRAGVINQPQHF. The CDR3 DNA sequence: TGTGCCACCAGCAGAGCAGGGGTGATAAATCAGCCCCAGCATTTT.